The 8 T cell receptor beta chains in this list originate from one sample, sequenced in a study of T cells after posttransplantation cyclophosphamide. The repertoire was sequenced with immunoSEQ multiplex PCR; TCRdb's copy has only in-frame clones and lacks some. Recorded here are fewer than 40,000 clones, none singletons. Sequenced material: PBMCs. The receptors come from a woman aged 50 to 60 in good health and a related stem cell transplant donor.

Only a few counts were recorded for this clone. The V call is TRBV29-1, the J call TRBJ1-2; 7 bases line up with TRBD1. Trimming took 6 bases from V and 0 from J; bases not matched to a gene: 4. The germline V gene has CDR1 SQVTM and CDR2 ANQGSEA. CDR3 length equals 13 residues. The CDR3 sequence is CSVVGQPNYGYTF. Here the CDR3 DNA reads TGCAGCGTGGTGGGACAGCCTAACTATGGCTACACCTTC.

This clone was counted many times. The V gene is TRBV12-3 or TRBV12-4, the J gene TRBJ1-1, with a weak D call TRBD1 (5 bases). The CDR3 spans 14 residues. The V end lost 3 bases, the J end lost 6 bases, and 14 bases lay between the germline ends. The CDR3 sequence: CASSLDTERAEAFF. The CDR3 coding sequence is TGTGCCAGCAGTTTGGACACCGAGCGGGCTGAAGCTTTCTTT.

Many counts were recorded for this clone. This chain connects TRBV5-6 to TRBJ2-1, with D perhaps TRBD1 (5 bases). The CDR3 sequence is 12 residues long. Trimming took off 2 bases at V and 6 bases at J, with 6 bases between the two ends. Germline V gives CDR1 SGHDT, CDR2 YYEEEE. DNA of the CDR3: TGTGCCAGCAGCTTTAGGGGCAATGAGCAGTTCTTC. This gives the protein CASSFRGNEQFF. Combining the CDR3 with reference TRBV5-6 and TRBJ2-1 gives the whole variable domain DAGVTQSPTHLIKTRGQQVTLRCSPKSGHDTVSWYQQALGQGPQFIFQYYEEEERQRGNFPDRFSGHQFPNYSSELNVNALLLGDSALYLCASSFRGNEQFFGPGTRLTVL.

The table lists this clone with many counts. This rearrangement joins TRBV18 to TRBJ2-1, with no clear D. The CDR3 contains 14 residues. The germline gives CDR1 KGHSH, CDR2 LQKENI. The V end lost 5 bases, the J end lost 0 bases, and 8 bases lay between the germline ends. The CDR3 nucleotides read TGTGCCAGCTCAAGCGCCAGCTCCTACAATGAGCAGTTCTTC. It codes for CASSSASSYNEQFF.

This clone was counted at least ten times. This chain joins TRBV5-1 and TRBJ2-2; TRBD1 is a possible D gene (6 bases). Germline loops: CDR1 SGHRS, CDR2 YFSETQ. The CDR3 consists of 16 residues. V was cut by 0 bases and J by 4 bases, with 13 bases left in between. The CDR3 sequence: CASSLVGGAGTGELFF. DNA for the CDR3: TGCGCCAGCAGCTTGGTTGGGGGCGCGGGCACCGGGGAGCTGTTTTTT.

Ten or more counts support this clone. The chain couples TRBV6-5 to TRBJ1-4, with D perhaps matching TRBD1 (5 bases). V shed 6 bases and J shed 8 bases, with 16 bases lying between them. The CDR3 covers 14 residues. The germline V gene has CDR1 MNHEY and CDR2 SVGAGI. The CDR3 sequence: CASSSGTLGEKLFF. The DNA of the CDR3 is TGTGCCAGCAGCAGTGGGACTTTGGGGGAAAAACTGTTTTTT.

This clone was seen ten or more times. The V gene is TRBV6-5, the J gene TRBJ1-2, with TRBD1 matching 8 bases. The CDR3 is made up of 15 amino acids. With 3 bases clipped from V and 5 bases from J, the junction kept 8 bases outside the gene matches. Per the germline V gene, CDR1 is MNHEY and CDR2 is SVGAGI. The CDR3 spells CASSYRGQGAYGYTF. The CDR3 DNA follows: TGTGCCAGCAGTTATCGCGGCCAGGGGGCGTATGGCTACACCTTC.

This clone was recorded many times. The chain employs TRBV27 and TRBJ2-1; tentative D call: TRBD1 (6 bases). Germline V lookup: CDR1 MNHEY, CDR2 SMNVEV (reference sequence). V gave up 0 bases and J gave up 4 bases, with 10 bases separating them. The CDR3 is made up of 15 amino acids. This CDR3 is CASSLSGHGYNEQFF. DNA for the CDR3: TGTGCCAGCAGTTTATCGGGACACGGATACAATGAGCAGTTCTTC.